The clone carrying this T cell receptor (beta chain) has a handful of counts. Its matching antigen is unknown. In the authors' workflow: Variation in CDR3 across clinicopathological groups served as the basis for constructing a distant-metastasis classifier in papillary thyroid cancer. TCRdb re-called the PCR reads via MiXCR. TCRdb's processing, not the authors', yielded these V and J calls. The top ten clones hold around an eighth of a sample with more than 15,000 clones, approximately 32% of them seen once. The data stem from a study of metastatic and nonmetastatic thyroid tumors. On the study more broadly: Peripheral blood and tumor or nodule samples from malignant and benign thyroid patients were compared.

Findings of the study overall: In both blood and tumor samples, TCR beta diversity was reported significantly higher for malignant than benign nodules.

Looked up from germline, CDR1 is SNHLY and CDR2 is FYNNEI. The germline V and J ends were trimmed by 8 bases and 2 bases, with 6 bases remaining between them. The CDR3 runs 11 residues. Treatment of any kind had been given to no patient before thyroid surgery. Input material: tumor tissue. This sequence joins TRBV2 and TRBJ1-2; unclear D gene. This receptor was obtained from a male donor with papillary thyroid cancer or a benign thyroid nodule (not recorded which). Some clones in this sample may be carry-over from other donors' samples. CDR3 sequence (DNA): TGTGCCAGCGAAACCAACTATGGCTACACCTTC. Its translation is CASETNYGYTF. Full variable domain (rest looked up from reference TRBV2 and TRBJ1-2): EPEVTQTPSHQVTQMGQEVILRCVPISNHLYFYWYRQILGQKVEFLVSFYNNEISEKSEIFDDQFSVERPDGSNFTLKIRSTKLEDSAMYFCASETNYGYTFGSGTRLTVV.